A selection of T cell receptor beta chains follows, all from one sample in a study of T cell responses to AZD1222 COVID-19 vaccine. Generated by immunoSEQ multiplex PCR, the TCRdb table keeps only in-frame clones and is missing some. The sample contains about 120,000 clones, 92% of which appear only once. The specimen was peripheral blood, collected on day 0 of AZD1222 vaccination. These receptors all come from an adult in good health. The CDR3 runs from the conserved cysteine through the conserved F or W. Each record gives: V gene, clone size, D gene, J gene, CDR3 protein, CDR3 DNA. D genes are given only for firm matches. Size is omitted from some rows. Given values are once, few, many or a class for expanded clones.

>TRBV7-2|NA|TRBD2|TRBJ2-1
CASTTWGGEFYNEQFF
TGTGCCAGCACCACTTGGGGGGGGGAGTTCTACAATGAGCAGTTCTTC
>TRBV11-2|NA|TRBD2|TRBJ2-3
CASNQREGRADTQYF
TGTGCCAGCAACCAGCGGGAGGGTAGGGCAGATACGCAGTATTTT
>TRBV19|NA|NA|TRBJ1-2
CASSIGNLGVDGYTF
TGTGCCAGTAGTATAGGAAATTTAGGGGTTGATGGCTACACCTTC
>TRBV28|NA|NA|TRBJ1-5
CATSIHQGVSNQPQHF
TGTGCCACCAGTATTCACCAAGGAGTAAGCAATCAGCCCCAGCATTTT
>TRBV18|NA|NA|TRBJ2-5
CASSPTFQETQYF
TGTGCCAGCTCACCAACATTCCAAGAGACCCAGTACTTC
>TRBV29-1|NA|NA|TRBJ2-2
CSVRTGRDTGELFF
TGCAGCGTGCGGACAGGGAGGGACACCGGGGAGCTGTTTTTT
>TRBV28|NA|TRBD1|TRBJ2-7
CASSPGTGFRSYEQYF
TGTGCCAGCAGTCCCGGGACAGGGTTCCGATCCTACGAGCAGTACTTC
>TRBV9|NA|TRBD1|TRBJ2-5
CASSVGTGYQETQYF
TGTGCCAGCAGCGTAGGGACAGGGTACCAAGAGACCCAGTACTTC
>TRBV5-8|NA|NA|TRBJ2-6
CASNSGYSGANVLTF
TGTGCCAGCAATTCGGGCTACTCTGGGGCCAACGTCCTGACTTTC
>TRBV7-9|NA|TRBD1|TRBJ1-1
CASSLQGVDAEAFF
TGTGCCAGCAGCTTACAGGGGGTTGACGCTGAAGCTTTCTTT
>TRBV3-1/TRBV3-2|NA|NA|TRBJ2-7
CASSQDRDGSTYEQYF
TGTGCCAGCAGCCAAGATCGGGACGGATCAACCTACGAGCAGTACTTC
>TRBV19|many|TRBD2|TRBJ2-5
CASSSLAGERETQYF
TGTGCCAGTAGTTCCCTAGCGGGAGAGCGGGAGACCCAGTACTTC
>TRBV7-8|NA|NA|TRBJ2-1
CASSSARYTYNEQFF
TGTGCCAGCAGCTCGGCCCGGTATACCTACAATGAGCAGTTCTTC
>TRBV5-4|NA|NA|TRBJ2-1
CASSLEAGRLSTYNEQFF
TGTGCCAGCAGCTTGGAAGCAGGCAGACTGTCCACCTACAATGAGCAGTTCTTC
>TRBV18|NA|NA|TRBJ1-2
CASSPQEARGGNYGYTF
TGTGCCAGCTCACCACAGGAGGCGAGGGGAGGCAACTATGGCTACACCTTC
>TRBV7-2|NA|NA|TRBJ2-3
CASSCGINTDTQYF
TGTGCCAGCAGCTGCGGAATAAACACAGATACGCAGTATTTT
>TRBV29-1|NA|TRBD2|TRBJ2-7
CSASGLAGGYEQYF
TGCAGCGCTTCGGGACTAGCGGGAGGTTACGAGCAGTACTTC
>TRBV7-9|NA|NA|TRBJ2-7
CASSSTYEQYF
TGTGCCAGCAGCTCGACCTACGAGCAGTACTTC
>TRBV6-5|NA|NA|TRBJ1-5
CASSPWAGEGQPQHF
TGTGCCAGCAGCCCCTGGGCAGGGGAGGGTCAGCCCCAGCATTTT
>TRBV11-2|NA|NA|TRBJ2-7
CASSFIETATYEQYF
TGTGCCAGCAGCTTTATTGAGACAGCTACCTACGAGCAGTACTTC
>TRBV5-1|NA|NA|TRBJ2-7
CASSPDNPYEQYF
TGCGCCAGCAGCCCGGACAATCCCTACGAGCAGTACTTC
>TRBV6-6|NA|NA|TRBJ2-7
CASRPPFTQDYEQYF
TGTGCCAGCAGACCCCCCTTCACCCAAGACTACGAGCAGTACTTC
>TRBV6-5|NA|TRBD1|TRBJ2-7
CASGSTGKSEQYF
TGTGCCAGCGGGTCGACAGGGAAAAGCGAGCAGTACTTC
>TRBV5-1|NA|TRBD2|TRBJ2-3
CASSTGGWTDTQYF
TGCGCCAGCAGCACGGGGGGGTGGACAGATACGCAGTATTTT
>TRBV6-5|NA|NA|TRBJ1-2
CASSYGDGVANYGYTF
TGTGCCAGCAGTTACGGAGACGGGGTGGCTAACTATGGCTACACCTTC
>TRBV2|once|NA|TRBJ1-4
CASSAQERNEKLFF
TGTGCCAGCAGTGCGCAGGAAAGAAATGAAAAACTGTTTTTT
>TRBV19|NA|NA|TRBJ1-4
CASSILGSANEKLFF
TGTGCCAGTAGTATACTGGGGTCGGCTAATGAAAAACTGTTTTTT
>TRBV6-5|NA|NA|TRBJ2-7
CASRSLGESSYEQYF
TGTGCCAGCAGGTCTCTAGGGGAAAGCTCCTACGAGCAGTACTTC
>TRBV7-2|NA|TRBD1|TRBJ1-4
CASSLVGRGRQTNEKLFF
TGTGCCAGCAGCTTAGTCGGCAGGGGGCGTCAAACTAATGAAAAACTGTTTTTT